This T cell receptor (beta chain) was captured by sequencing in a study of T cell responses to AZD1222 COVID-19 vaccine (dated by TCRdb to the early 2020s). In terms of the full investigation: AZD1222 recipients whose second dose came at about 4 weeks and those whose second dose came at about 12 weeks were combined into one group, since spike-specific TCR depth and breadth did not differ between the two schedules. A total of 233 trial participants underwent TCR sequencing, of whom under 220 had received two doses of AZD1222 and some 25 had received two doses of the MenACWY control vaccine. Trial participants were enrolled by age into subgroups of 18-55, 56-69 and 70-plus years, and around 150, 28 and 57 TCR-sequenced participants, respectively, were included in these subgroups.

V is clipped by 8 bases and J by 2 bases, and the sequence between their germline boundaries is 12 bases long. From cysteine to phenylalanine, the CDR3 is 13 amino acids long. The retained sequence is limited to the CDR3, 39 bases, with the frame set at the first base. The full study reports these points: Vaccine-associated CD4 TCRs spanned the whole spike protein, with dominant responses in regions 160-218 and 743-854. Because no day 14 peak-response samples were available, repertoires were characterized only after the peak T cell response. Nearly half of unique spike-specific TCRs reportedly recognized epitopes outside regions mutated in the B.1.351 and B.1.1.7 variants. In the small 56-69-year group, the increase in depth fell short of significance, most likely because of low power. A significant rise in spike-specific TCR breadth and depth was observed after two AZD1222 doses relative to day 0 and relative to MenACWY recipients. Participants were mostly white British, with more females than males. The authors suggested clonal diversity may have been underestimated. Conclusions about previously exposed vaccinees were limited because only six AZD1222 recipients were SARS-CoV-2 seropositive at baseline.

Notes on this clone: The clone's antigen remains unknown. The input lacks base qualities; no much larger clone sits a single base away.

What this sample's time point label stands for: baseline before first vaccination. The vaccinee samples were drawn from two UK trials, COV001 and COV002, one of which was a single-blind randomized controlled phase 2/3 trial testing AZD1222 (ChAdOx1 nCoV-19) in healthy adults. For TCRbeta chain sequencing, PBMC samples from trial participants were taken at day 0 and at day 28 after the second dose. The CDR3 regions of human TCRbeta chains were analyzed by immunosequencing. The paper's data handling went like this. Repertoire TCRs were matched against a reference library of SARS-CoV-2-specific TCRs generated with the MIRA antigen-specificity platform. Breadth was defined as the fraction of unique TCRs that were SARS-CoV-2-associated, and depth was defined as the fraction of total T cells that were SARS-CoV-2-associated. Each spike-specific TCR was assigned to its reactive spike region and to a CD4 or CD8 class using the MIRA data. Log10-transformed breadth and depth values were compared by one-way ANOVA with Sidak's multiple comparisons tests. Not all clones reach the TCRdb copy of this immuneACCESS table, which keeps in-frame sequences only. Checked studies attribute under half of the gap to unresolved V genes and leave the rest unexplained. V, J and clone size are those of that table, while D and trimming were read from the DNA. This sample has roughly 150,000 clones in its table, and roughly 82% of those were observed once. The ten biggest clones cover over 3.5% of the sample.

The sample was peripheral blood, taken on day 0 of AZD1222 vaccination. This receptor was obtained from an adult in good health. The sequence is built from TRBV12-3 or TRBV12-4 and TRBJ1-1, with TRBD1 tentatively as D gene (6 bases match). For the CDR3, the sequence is CASLEGVNTEAFF. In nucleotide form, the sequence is TGTGCCAGCCTAGAGGGGGTTAACACTGAAGCTTTCTTT.